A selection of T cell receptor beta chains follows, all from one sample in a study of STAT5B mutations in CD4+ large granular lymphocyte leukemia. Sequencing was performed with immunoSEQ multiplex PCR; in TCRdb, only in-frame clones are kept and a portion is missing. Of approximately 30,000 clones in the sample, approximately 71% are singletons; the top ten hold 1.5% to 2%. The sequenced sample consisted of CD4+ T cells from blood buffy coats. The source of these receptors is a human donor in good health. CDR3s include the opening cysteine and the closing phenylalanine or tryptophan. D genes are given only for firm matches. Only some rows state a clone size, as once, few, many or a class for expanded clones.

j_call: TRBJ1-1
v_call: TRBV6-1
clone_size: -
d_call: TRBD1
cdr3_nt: TGTGCCAGCAGTGCATTTAGGACAGGGAACTATGAAGCTTTCTTT
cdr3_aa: CASSAFRTGNYEAFF

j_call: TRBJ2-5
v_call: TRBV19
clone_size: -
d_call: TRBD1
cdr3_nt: TGTGCCAGTAGTACGGGACAGGGTGGGACCCAGTACTTC
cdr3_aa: CASSTGQGGTQYF

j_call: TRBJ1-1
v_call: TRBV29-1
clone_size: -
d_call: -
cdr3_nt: TGCAGCGTTGGGAGGCACGGGACGGCTGGGGGTTCGGCTTTCTTT
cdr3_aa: CSVGRHGTAGGSAFF

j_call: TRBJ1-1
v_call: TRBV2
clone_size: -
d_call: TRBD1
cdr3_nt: TGTGCCAGCAGCGCTCAGGGGGATGGGACTGAAGCTTTCTTT
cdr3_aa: CASSAQGDGTEAFF

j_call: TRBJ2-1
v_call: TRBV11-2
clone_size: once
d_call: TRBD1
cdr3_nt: TGTGCCAGCAGCCCGGACAGGGTGTCCTACAATGAGCAGTTCTTC
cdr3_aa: CASSPDRVSYNEQFF

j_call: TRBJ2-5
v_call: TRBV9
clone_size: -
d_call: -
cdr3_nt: TGTGCCAGCAGCGTGACAGGACAAGAGACCCAGTACTTC
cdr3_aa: CASSVTGQETQYF

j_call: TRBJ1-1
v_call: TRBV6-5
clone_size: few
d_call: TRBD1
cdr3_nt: TGTGCCAGCAGGTCAGGGGGGTGGACTGAAGCTTTCTTT
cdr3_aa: CASRSGGWTEAFF

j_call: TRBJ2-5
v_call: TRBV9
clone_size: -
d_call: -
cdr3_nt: TGTGCCAGCAGCGAGGGAGTTGGAGGGAGGTTTCAAGAGACCCAGTACTTC
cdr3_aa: CASSEGVGGRFQETQYF

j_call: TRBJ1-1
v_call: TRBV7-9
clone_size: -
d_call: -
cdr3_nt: TGTGCCAGCAGCTTACCTTCAGAGTGGGGGGCTGAAGCTTTCTTT
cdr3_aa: CASSLPSEWGAEAFF

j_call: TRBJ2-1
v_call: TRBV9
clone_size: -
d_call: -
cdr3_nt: TGTGCCAGCAGCGCTTCAGCGTACAATGAGCAGTTCTTC
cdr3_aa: CASSASAYNEQFF

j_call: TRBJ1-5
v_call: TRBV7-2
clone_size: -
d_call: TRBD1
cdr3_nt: TGTGCCAGCAGCCCAGGGGGTTGGGGGAGCAATCAGCCCCAGCATTTT
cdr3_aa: CASSPGGWGSNQPQHF